The present TCR beta chain was sequenced within a study of T cell changes during pregnancy in multiple sclerosis. With V trimmed by 3 bases and J by 6 bases, 8 bases remained unmatched. From germline, CDR1 is SQVTM and CDR2 ANQGSEA. CDR3 size: 13 residues. Sequencing used immunoSEQ multiplex PCR; TCRdb keeps in-frame clones, though not all of them. The sample records 78,000 or so clones, roughly nine tenths being singletons. V usage is TRBV29-1 and J usage is TRBJ2-7; 7 bases agree with TRBD1. Material: peripheral blood, obtained before pregnancy. This TCR was sampled from a female donor with multiple sclerosis, enrolled in a pregnancy study. Here the CDR3 reads CSVEERTGLEQYF. In DNA, the CDR3 is TGCAGCGTTGAGGAGAGGACAGGACTCGAGCAGTACTTC.